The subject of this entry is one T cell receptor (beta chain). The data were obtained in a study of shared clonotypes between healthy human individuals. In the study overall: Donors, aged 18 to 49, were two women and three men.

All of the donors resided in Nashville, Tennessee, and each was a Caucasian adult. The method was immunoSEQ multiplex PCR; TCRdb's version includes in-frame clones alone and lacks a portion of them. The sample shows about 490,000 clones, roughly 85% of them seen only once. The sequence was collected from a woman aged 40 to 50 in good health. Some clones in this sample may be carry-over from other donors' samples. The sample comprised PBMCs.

CDR3: CASSWQTGSTEAFF. CDR3 in DNA: TGTGCCAGCAGTTGGCAAACAGGGAGCACTGAAGCTTTCTTT. This chain connects TRBV7-8 to TRBJ1-1; weak D call: TRBD1 (6 bases). The CDR3 spans 14 residues. The V gene lost 6 bases and the J gene lost 4 bases, with 15 bases spanning the gap. The V gene's germline CDR1 is SGHVS and CDR2 FQNEAQ.